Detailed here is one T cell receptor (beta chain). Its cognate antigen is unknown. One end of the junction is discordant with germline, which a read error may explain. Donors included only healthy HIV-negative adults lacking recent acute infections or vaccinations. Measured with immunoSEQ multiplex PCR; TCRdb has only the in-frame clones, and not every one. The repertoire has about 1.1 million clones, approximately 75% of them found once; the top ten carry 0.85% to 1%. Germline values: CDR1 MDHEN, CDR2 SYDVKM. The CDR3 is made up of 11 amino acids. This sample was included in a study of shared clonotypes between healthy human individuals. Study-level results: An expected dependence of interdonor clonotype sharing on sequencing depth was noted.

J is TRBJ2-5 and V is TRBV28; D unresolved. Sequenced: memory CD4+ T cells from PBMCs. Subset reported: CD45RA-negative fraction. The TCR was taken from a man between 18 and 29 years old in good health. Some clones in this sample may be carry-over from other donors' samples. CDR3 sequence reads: CASSARQLVNF. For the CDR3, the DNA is TGTGCCAGCAGTGCTCGGCAGCTGGTGAACTTC. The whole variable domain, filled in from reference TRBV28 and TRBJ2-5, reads DVKVTQSSRYLVKRTGEKVFLECVQDMDHENMFWYRQDPGLGLRLIYFSYDVKMKEKGDIPEGYSVSREKKERFSLILESASTNQTSMYLCASSARQLVNFGPGTRLLVL.